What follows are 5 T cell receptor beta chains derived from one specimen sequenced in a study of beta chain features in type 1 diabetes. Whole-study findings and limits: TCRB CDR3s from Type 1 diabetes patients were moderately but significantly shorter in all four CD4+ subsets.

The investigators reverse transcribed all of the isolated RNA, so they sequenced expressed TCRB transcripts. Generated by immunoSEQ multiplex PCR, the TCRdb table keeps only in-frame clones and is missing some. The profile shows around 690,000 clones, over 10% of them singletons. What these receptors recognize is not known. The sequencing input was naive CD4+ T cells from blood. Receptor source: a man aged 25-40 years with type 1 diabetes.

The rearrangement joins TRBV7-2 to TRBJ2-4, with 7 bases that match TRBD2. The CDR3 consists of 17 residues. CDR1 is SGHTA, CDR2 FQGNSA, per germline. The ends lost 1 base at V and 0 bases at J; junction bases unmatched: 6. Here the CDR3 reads CASSLGLAAEAKNIQYF. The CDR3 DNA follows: TGTGCCAGCAGCTTAGGGCTAGCGGCCGAAGCCAAAAACATTCAGTACTTC. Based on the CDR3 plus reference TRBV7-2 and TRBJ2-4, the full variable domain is GAGVSQSPSNKVTEKGKDVELRCDPISGHTALYWYRQSLGQGLEFLIYFQGNSAPDKSGLPSDRFSAERTGGSVSTLTIQRTQQEDSAVYLCASSLGLAAEAKNIQYFGAGTRLSVL.

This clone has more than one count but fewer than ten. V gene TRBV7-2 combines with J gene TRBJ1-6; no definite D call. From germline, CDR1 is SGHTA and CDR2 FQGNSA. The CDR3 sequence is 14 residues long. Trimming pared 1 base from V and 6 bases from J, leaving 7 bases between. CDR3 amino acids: CASSLDGFNSPLHF. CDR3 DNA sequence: TGTGCCAGCAGCTTAGACGGGTTTAATTCACCCCTCCACTTT.

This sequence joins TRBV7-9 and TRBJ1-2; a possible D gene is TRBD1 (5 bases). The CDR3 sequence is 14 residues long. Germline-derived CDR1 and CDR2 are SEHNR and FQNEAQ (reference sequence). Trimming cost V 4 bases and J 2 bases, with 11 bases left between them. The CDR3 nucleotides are TGTGCCAGCAGCTCTCAGGGCGGAAACTATGGCTACACCTTC. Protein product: CASSSQGGNYGYTF.

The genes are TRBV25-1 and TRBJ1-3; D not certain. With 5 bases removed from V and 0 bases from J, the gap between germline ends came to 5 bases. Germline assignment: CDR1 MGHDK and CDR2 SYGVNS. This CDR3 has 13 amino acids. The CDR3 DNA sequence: TGTGCCAGCAGTCTTGTCTCTGGAAACACCATATATTTT. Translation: CASSLVSGNTIYF.

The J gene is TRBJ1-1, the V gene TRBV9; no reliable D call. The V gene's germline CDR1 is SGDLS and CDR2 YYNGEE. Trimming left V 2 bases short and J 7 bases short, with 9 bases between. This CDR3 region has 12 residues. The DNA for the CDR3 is TGTGCCAGCAGCGTTAGCAGAAATGAAGCTTTCTTT. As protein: CASSVSRNEAFF.